These T cell receptor beta chains were read from a single sample in a study of graft-versus-host responses after intestinal transplantation. Using immunoSEQ multiplex PCR, the repertoire was profiled, and TCRdb retains in-frame clones only, with some absent. The table lists roughly 110,000 clones, more than 90% of them singletons, with about 0.2% in the top ten. No antigens are known for them. The source was unstimulated CD4+ T cells sorted from spleen or lymph node cells, collected before transplant. The receptors come from a human donor who was the organ donor for an intestinal transplant. Both conserved end residues are part of each CDR3. Fields, in order: D gene, J gene, V gene, clone size, CDR3 protein. D genes are given only for firm matches. Not every row has a clone size; where given, it reads once, few, many or a size class.

NA	TRBJ2-5	TRBV30	NA	CAWSVRRTQETQYF
TRBD1	TRBJ2-7	TRBV6-5	NA	CASSYSGTGVYEQYF
TRBD2	TRBJ2-1	TRBV6-5	NA	CASSDAGGINEQFF
NA	TRBJ2-7	TRBV7-9	NA	CASSPRVNYEQYF
NA	TRBJ1-2	TRBV6-5	NA	CASGRDKTNYGYTF
NA	TRBJ2-7	TRBV19	NA	CASSKRGEGYEQYF
NA	TRBJ2-1	TRBV21-1	NA	CASSKVRASGRSLYNEQFF
TRBD2	TRBJ2-5	TRBV4-2	NA	CASSQEGGRETQYF
NA	TRBJ1-6	TRBV7-8	NA	CASSLEYGMTRVYNSPLHF
NA	TRBJ2-5	TRBV4-1	once	CASSRGDGQETQYF
TRBD2	TRBJ2-1	TRBV5-1	NA	CASSLTGLAGGSEQFF
NA	TRBJ2-2	TRBV15	once	CATVQGPNTGELFF
NA	TRBJ1-5	TRBV6-5	NA	CASSYWTGKGNQPQHF
NA	TRBJ1-2	TRBV19	once	CASSAEAQPIGYTF
TRBD1	TRBJ1-4	TRBV9	NA	CASSVGQGREKLFF
NA	TRBJ2-5	TRBV4-3	NA	CASSPSRTEGTQYF
TRBD1	TRBJ2-2	TRBV5-1	NA	CASSLGATGGTGELFF
NA	TRBJ1-1	TRBV11-2	once	CASSLGSDWPNNTEAFF
NA	TRBJ1-2	TRBV10-3	NA	CAISERGIDGYTF
TRBD2	TRBJ2-7	TRBV5-1	NA	CATSILSGRAYEQYF
NA	TRBJ2-1	TRBV20-1	NA	CSAGLDQQFF
NA	NA	TRBV5-5	NA	CASSVGFYEQYF
NA	TRBJ2-3	TRBV2	NA	CASSEEGGAQYF
TRBD2	TRBJ2-1	TRBV6-1	NA	CASSWGGEDYNEQFF
NA	TRBJ2-6	TRBV4-2	NA	CASSQVSGAGANVLTF
TRBD2	TRBJ2-3	TRBV11-1	NA	CASSRSGRRTDTQYF
NA	TRBJ2-1	TRBV5-4	NA	CASSLKRLGSYNEQFF
TRBD2	TRBJ2-1	TRBV6-5	NA	CASSSIAGSSYNEQFF
TRBD2	TRBJ2-7	TRBV5-6	once	CASSFGTSGTEQYF
TRBD1	TRBJ1-5	TRBV6-4	few	CASSDSTGGNQPQHF
NA	TRBJ1-1	TRBV7-9	NA	CASFIGTGGAEAFF
NA	TRBJ2-2	TRBV5-6	few	CASSLVGDTDGGELFF
NA	TRBJ2-1	TRBV10-3	NA	CAIAAEYNEQFF
TRBD1	TRBJ1-3	TRBV6-6	NA	CASSYPADRDSTIYF
NA	TRBJ2-3	TRBV30	NA	CAWRQGDTQYF
NA	TRBJ2-7	TRBV13	NA	CASSPPYTDEQYF
TRBD1	TRBJ2-5	TRBV7-2	NA	CASSWDRADETQYF
TRBD2	TRBJ2-1	TRBV6-5	NA	CASSSQGTSGSNEQFF
TRBD1	TRBJ1-4	TRBV19	NA	CASSIGRGQAAANEKLFF
NA	TRBJ2-7	TRBV10-3	few	CAISETNHEQYF
NA	TRBJ1-3	TRBV30	NA	CAWRNSAGNTIYF
TRBD2	TRBJ2-5	TRBV6-6	NA	CASSYNAGAETQYF
NA	TRBJ2-2	TRBV6-7	NA	CASVGTANTGELFF
NA	TRBJ2-7	TRBV19	NA	CASSIVWGRLYEQYF
NA	TRBJ1-1	TRBV30	NA	CAWSAGAEDTEAFF
TRBD2	TRBJ2-7	TRBV4-1	NA	CASSLRLAGAGEQYF
NA	TRBJ2-2	TRBV4-2	NA	CASSPSGTPNTGELFF
TRBD2	TRBJ2-3	TRBV7-2	NA	CASSLLTGTSGNTQYF
NA	TRBJ2-1	TRBV7-2	NA	CASSLARGSSYNEQFF
TRBD1	TRBJ1-4	TRBV5-1	NA	CASSQDRGGNEKLFF
NA	NA	TRBV19	NA	CATQDRRSHEQYF
TRBD1	TRBJ2-3	TRBV7-7	NA	CASSLGGTGADTQYF
NA	TRBJ2-3	TRBV5-1	NA	CASSLLVGANTDTQYF
TRBD2	TRBJ2-1	TRBV7-6	once	CASSLLAGGYNEQFF